The 19 T cell receptor beta chains below come from one sample, sequenced in a study of CD8 T cells in Susac syndrome. Random hexamers were used to reverse transcribe an amount of roughly 0.5 to 1 ug RNA. TCRdb reprocessed the immunoSEQ multiplex PCR reads with MiXCR, giving one entry per CDR3 protein. The sample holds around 80,000 distinct CDR3 sequences, 90% to 95% seen once. Sequenced: CD8+ T cells from PBMCs. These receptors were collected from a human donor in good health.

The rearrangement joins TRBV4-1 to TRBJ1-2; 10 bases line up with TRBD1. This CDR3 spans 15 amino acids. Germline V gene sequence: CDR1 MGHRA, CDR2 YSYEKL. With 3 bases clipped from V and 7 bases from J, the junction kept 8 bases outside the gene matches. Here the CDR3 reads CASSQGLGTGVGYTF. In DNA form, the CDR3 reads TGCGCCAGCAGCCAGGGCCTCGGGACAGGGGTTGGCTACACCTTC.

The count of this clonotype is one. The chain couples TRBV11-2 to TRBJ2-3; TRBD2 agrees at 10 bases. Trimming removed 4 bases from V and 5 bases from J; junction bases left unmatched: 9. Germline CDR1 is SGHAT and CDR2 is FQNNGV. The CDR3 totals 16 residues. CDR3 sequence: CASSSPGTSERDTQYF. CDR3 bases: TGTGCCAGCAGCTCTCCCGGGACTAGCGAACGAGATACGCAGTATTTT.

The chain has TRBV18 and TRBJ2-5; D might be TRBD2 (5 bases). The V gene's germline CDR1 is KGHSH and CDR2 LQKENI. This CDR3 spans 15 amino acids. V dropped 6 bases and J dropped 2 bases, with 16 bases sitting between them. This chain's CDR3 is CASSFVVTIQETQYF. In DNA, the CDR3 is TGTGCCAGCTCCTTCGTCGTGACTATTCAAGAGACCCAGTACTTC. Full variable domain (remainder filled in from reference TRBV18 and TRBJ2-5): NAGVMQNPRHLVRRRGQEARLRCSPMKGHSHVYWYRQLPEEGLKFMVYLQKENIIDESGMPKERFSAEFPKEGPSILRIQQVVRGDSAAYFCASSFVVTIQETQYFGPGTRLLVL.

The gene calls are TRBV7-9 and TRBJ2-1, with a tentative D call TRBD2 (6 bases). The CDR3 runs to 15 residues. From germline, CDR1 is SEHNR and CDR2 FQNEAQ (reference sequence). Trimming stripped 4 bases from V and 3 bases from J, with 13 bases between. The CDR3: CASSSSEGIYNEQFF. In DNA, the CDR3 is TGTGCCAGCAGCTCTAGCGAGGGCATCTACAATGAGCAGTTCTTC. The variable domain in full, with the rest retrieved from reference TRBV7-9 and TRBJ2-1, is DTGVSQNPRHKITKRGQNVTFRCDPISEHNRLYWYRQTLGQGPEFLTYFQNEAQLEKSRLLSDRFSAERPKGSFSTLEIQRTEQGDSAMYLCASSSSEGIYNEQFFGPGTRLTVL.

The rearrangement uses TRBV7-7 and TRBJ2-7; 8 bases match TRBD1. This CDR3 spans 14 amino acids. CDR1 and CDR2 from the germline V gene are SSHAT and FNYEAQ (reference sequence). Trimming removed 5 bases from V and 3 bases from J; junction bases left unmatched: 6. CDR3 region: CASSPSDRDYEQYF. CDR3 nucleotides: TGTGCCAGCAGCCCCTCGGACAGGGACTACGAGCAGTACTTC.

J is TRBJ1-5 and V is TRBV6-6; 7 nucleotides line up with TRBD1. This CDR3 spans 15 amino acids. V shed 2 bases and J 3 bases; nucleotides not matched to a gene: 4. Germline V gene sequence: CDR1 MNHNY, CDR2 SVGAGI (reference sequence). For the CDR3, the DNA is TGTGCCAGCAGTTACCTCCAGGGGGTCAATCAGCCCCAGCATTTT. It encodes CASSYLQGVNQPQHF.

The chain employs TRBV9 and TRBJ2-2; 10 nucleotides align to TRBD1. The CDR3 is 16 amino acids. The V gene's germline CDR1 is SGDLS and CDR2 YYNGEE. V shed 4 bases, J shed 6 bases, and the junction held 9 bases outside the gene matches. The CDR3 loop reads CASSTKTGGDPGELFF. CDR3 DNA: TGTGCCAGCAGCACTAAGACAGGGGGCGACCCCGGGGAGCTGTTTTTT.

This clonotype was detected only a few times. This chain connects TRBV24-1 to TRBJ2-6; D unresolved. The CDR3 extends over 15 amino acids. Germline values: CDR1 KGHDR, CDR2 SFDVKD. V was trimmed by 3 bases and J by 2 bases, leaving 7 bases between them. DNA for the CDR3: TGTGCCACCAGTGATAACCAGCCTGGGGCCAACGTCCTGACTTTC. Translation: CATSDNQPGANVLTF.

The rearrangement links TRBV4-3 to TRBJ2-1, with D perhaps matching TRBD2 (7 bases). The V end was cut by 0 bases, the J end by 4 bases, with 10 bases between. CDR1 is LGHNA and CDR2 is YSLEER in the germline V gene. CDR3 length: 15 residues. CDR3 in DNA: TGCGCCAGCAGCCAAGACGGGGGGCGATACAATGAGCAGTTCTTC. It encodes CASSQDGGRYNEQFF.

The chain employs TRBV7-9 and TRBJ1-1; D is ambiguous. Germline V lookup: CDR1 SEHNR, CDR2 FQNEAQ (reference sequence). The CDR3 is 11 residues long. The V gene lost 5 bases and the J gene lost 8 bases, with 9 bases spanning the gap. DNA for the CDR3: TGTGCCAGCAGCCGGACTGGGGAAGCTTTCTTT. It is translated as CASSRTGEAFF.

The chain employs TRBV5-6 and TRBJ2-7; possibly TRBD1 for D (6 bases). The CDR3 has 16 residues. V was trimmed by 3 bases and J by 2 bases, leaving 18 bases between them. The germline CDR1 and CDR2 sequences are SGHDT and YYEEEE. The CDR3 DNA follows: TGTGCCAGCAGCTCAGATCCGGGACACGGGCCCTACGAGCAGTACTTC. Its protein is CASSSDPGHGPYEQYF.

This chain joins TRBV27 and TRBJ1-2, with a weak D call TRBD1 (6 bases). Trimming cost V 10 bases and J 4 bases, with 28 bases left between them. CDR1 and CDR2 (germline): MNHEY, SMNVEV (reference sequence). The CDR3 runs to 17 residues. The CDR3 loop reads CATAPGQGYSLGYGYTF. The CDR3, as DNA: TGTGCCACCGCCCCGGGGCAGGGGTATTCCCTAGGCTATGGCTACACCTTC.

The genes are TRBV28 and TRBJ1-5, with 8 positions matching TRBD1. Germline lookup yields CDR1 MDHEN and CDR2 SYDVKM. Unmatched junction bases numbered 9, after V lost 7 bases and J lost 4 bases. This CDR3 has 15 residues. CDR3 coding DNA: TGTGCCAGCACCCCGGGGACAGGCTTAAATCAGCCCCAGCATTTT. This translates into CASTPGTGLNQPQHF. The complete variable domain, with remaining parts taken from reference TRBV28 and TRBJ1-5, reads DVKVTQSSRYLVKRTGEKVFLECVQDMDHENMFWYRQDPGLGLRLIYFSYDVKMKEKGDIPEGYSVSREKKERFSLILESASTNQTSMYLCASTPGTGLNQPQHFGDGTRLSIL.

The CDR3 loop is CASSSRQIQETQYF. The CDR3 nucleotides are TGTGCCAGCAGCTCCCGACAGATCCAAGAGACCCAGTACTTC. The chain uses TRBV11-2 and TRBJ2-5; D possibly corresponds to TRBD1 (5 bases). Germline CDR1 and CDR2: SGHAT and FQNNGV. V was trimmed by 4 bases and J by 1 base, leaving 10 bases between them. The CDR3 spans 14 residues.

The J gene is TRBJ2-7, the V gene TRBV13; TRBD2 is a possible D gene (5 bases). CDR1 is PRHDT, CDR2 FYEKMQ, per germline (reference sequence). This CDR3 is 14 amino acids long. Deletions cut 6 bases from V and 3 bases from J, with 15 bases between. The CDR3 DNA follows: TGTGCCAGCAGTTTTAGAGGGTTGGGCTACGAGCAGTACTTC. It codes for CASSFRGLGYEQYF.

The rearrangement uses TRBV5-1 and TRBJ2-7; D is undetermined. CDR1 SGHRS and CDR2 YFSETQ come from the germline V gene. CDR3 length: 11 residues. V shed 2 bases and J shed 4 bases, with 4 bases lying between them. CDR3 in amino acids: CASSFCYEQYV. CDR3 coding DNA: TGCGCCAGCAGCTTTTGTTACGAGCAGTACGTC.

The chain recombines TRBV10-3 with TRBJ2-5; unclear D gene. This CDR3 contains 16 residues. Germline V gene data show CDR1 as ENHRY and CDR2 as SYGVKD. Trimming stripped 0 bases from V and 5 bases from J, with 16 bases between. For the CDR3, the DNA is TGTGCCATCAGTGAGTCTAAGCTTACCCCACCGGAGACCCAGTACTTC. Translation: CAISESKLTPPETQYF.

A single count supports this clonotype. V usage is TRBV27 and J usage is TRBJ1-2; D unclear. V was shortened by 8 bases and J by 2 bases, with 12 bases between the two germline ends. The CDR3 runs to 13 residues. Per the germline V gene, CDR1 is MNHEY and CDR2 is SMNVEV (reference sequence). The CDR3 DNA reads TGTGCCAGCGCCGGCACGGAGAACTATGGCTACACCTTC. The encoded protein is CASAGTENYGYTF.

The CDR3 sequence is CSVVGDTGANVLTF. CDR3 bases: TGCAGCGTTGTAGGGGATACTGGGGCCAACGTCCTGACTTTC. The genes are TRBV29-1 and TRBJ2-6; D may be TRBD1 (5 bases). Trimming stripped 4 bases from V and 2 bases from J, with 9 bases between. The CDR3 consists of 14 residues. From germline, CDR1 is SQVTM and CDR2 ANQGSEA.